The 27 T cell receptor beta chains given below trace back to one sample, sequenced in a study of prognosis after radiotherapy for stage I lung cancer. By two-round multiplex PCR, the TCR beta CDR3 was amplified from genomic DNA. The first PCR round targeted every TRBV and TRBJ gene with specific primers. From the multiplex PCR reads, TCRdb called clonotypes with MiXCR, one entry per CDR3 protein. This table holds tens of thousands of distinct CDR3 sequences, about 41% found once. Specimen: PBMCs, collected before or after stereotactic body radiation therapy (not recorded which). These TCRs come from a donor over 45 with non-small cell lung cancer.

Comments on this clonotype: A far larger clone is a single base away, which makes a read error likely. The CDR3, as DNA: TGTGCCAGCAGACCTAGCGGGTGTGATACGCAGTATTTT. It specifies CASRPSGCDTQYF. The genes are TRBV7-9 and TRBJ2-3, with 8 bases identical to TRBD2. V lost 6 bases, J lost 6 bases, and 5 bases stayed unmatched. The CDR3 extends over 13 amino acids. Germline CDR1 reads SEHNR; CDR2 reads FQNEAQ (reference sequence).

This clonotype was counted many times. The chain carries TRBV5-5 and TRBJ1-5, with TRBD1 identical over 9 bases. With V trimmed by 5 bases and J by 1 base, 13 bases remained unmatched. The CDR3 has 18 amino acids. CDR1 SGHKS and CDR2 YYEKEE come from the germline V gene (reference sequence). CDR3 region: CASRCKDRGWGSNQPQHF. The CDR3 DNA is TGTGCCAGCAGATGCAAGGACAGGGGCTGGGGGAGCAATCAGCCCCAGCATTTT.

This chain uses TRBV6-1 with TRBJ1-5; 10 positions agree with TRBD1. The CDR3 is 14 residues long. CDR1 and CDR2 from the germline V gene are MNHNS and SASEGT. The trim removed 4 bases at V and 8 bases at J, leaving 5 bases unmatched. The CDR3 bases are TGTGCCAGCAGTGGTGGACAGGGGGTGAAGCCCCAGCATTTT. This gives the protein CASSGGQGVKPQHF.

This clonotype has only one observation. V and J are TRBV18 and TRBJ2-3, with TRBD1 matching 8 bases. Germline V gene data show CDR1 as KGHSH and CDR2 as LQKENI. V trimming: 10 bases; J trimming: 2 bases; junction bases outside the gene matches: 23. CDR3 length equals 19 residues. In DNA, the CDR3 is TGTGCCATCTCCCTACGGATCCCAGGGGGCGCCGGGAACACAGATACGCAGTATTTT. The encoded protein is CAISLRIPGGAGNTDTQYF.

In this sample, this clonotype turned up many times. This chain joins TRBV20-1 and TRBJ2-1, with TRBD2 matching 15 bases. After removal of 6 bases from V and 7 bases from J, the junction contained 10 bases not matched to a gene. This CDR3 has 16 amino acids. Germline values: CDR1 DFQATT, CDR2 SNEGSKA (reference sequence). CDR3 in DNA: TGCAGTGCCCCGGGACTAGCGGGAGGACGGGGGAATGAGCAGTTCTTC. It yields the protein CSAPGLAGGRGNEQFF.

CDR3 amino acids: CASSLSPEYEQYF. The DNA for the CDR3 is TGCGCCAGCAGCCTATCCCCGGAGTACGAGCAGTACTTC. The gene calls are TRBV5-1 and TRBJ2-7; no clear D gene. CDR1 SGHRS and CDR2 YFSETQ come from the germline V gene. The germline V and J ends were trimmed by 4 bases and 4 bases, with 12 bases remaining between them. The CDR3 is 13 residues long.

The sample holds many counts of this clonotype. J is TRBJ2-3 and V is TRBV7-8, with D possibly TRBD1 on 6 matching bases. The CDR3 contains 15 residues. Germline V CDR1 and CDR2: SGHVS, FQNEAQ. V lost 4 bases to trimming and J lost 0 bases, with 11 bases between them. CDR3 bases: TGTGCCAGCAGCTCAAAGGACAGAAGCACAGATACGCAGTATTTT. Encoded protein: CASSSKDRSTDTQYF.

This chain uses TRBV28 with TRBJ2-6, with TRBD2 matching 11 bases. The CDR3 length is 18 residues. J was trimmed by 4 bases and V by 5 bases; bases with no gene match: 10. Per the germline V gene, CDR1 is MDHEN and CDR2 is SYDVKM. CDR3 DNA: TGTGCCAGCAGTACTCAGACTAGCGGGGTGGGGGGGGCCAACGTCCTGACTTTC. Its protein product is CASSTQTSGVGGANVLTF. Variable domain in full (rest from reference TRBV28 and TRBJ2-6): DVKVTQSSRYLVKRTGEKVFLECVQDMDHENMFWYRQDPGLGLRLIYFSYDVKMKEKGDIPEGYSVSREKKERFSLILESASTNQTSMYLCASSTQTSGVGGANVLTFGAGSRLTVL.

This clonotype has at least ten counts. J is TRBJ1-2 and V is TRBV6-5, with D possibly TRBD1 on 5 matching bases. Trimming shortened V by 4 bases and J by 8 bases, and 17 bases separated the two germline ends. The CDR3 sequence is 14 residues long. CDR1 is MNHEY and CDR2 is SVGAGI in the germline V gene. CDR3 loop: CASSSDRGRFGYTF. The CDR3 bases are TGTGCCAGCAGTTCCGACAGAGGAAGGTTCGGCTACACCTTC.

The chain carries TRBV12-3 or TRBV12-4 and TRBJ2-2; TRBD2 matches 8 bases. With V trimmed by 7 bases and J by 2 bases, 6 bases remained unmatched. This CDR3 has 15 amino acids. The CDR3 sequence: CASISSGFNTGELFF. Written as DNA, the CDR3 is TGTGCCAGCATATCTAGCGGGTTTAACACCGGGGAGCTGTTTTTT.

This clonotype has a count of ten or more. J is TRBJ2-4 and V is TRBV15; TRBD1 matches at 10 bases. J gave up 6 bases and V 4 bases, and 12 bases lay outside the gene matches. The CDR3 has 17 amino acids. Germline assignment: CDR1 LNHNV and CDR2 YYDKDF (reference sequence). CDR3 region: CATSTIGQGVRGNIQYF. The CDR3 DNA sequence: TGTGCCACCAGCACAATCGGACAGGGGGTGCGGGGAAACATTCAGTACTTC.

The chain combines TRBV12-3 or TRBV12-4 with TRBJ1-6; unclear D gene. Trimming removed 6 bases from V and 0 bases from J, with 15 bases in between. The CDR3 is 17 residues long. CDR3 sequence reads: CASSRLTVDSYNSPLHF. The CDR3 region has the DNA TGTGCCAGCAGCCGACTTACGGTGGACTCCTATAATTCACCCCTCCACTTT.

This clonotype has at least ten counts. J is TRBJ2-5 and V is TRBV6-1, with TRBD1 matching over 10 bases. Germline lookup yields CDR1 MNHNS and CDR2 SASEGT. V was pared by 6 bases and J by 4 bases, with 8 bases of the junction left unmatched. The length of the CDR3 is 15 residues. The CDR3 nucleotides read TGTGCCAGCAGGGAAAGACAGGGGGCCACAGAGACCCAGTACTTC. Protein sequence: CASRERQGATETQYF.

The chain has TRBV7-2 and TRBJ2-2; no reliable D call. The CDR3 is 11 residues long. Trimming shortened V by 8 bases and J by 14 bases, and 15 bases separated the two germline ends. The germline V gene encodes CDR1 SGHTA and CDR2 FQGNSA. CDR3 in DNA: TGTGCCAGCGCGGTCACCGGGTATCTGTTTTTT. It yields the protein CASAVTGYLFF. Together with reference TRBV7-2 and TRBJ2-2, the CDR3 gives the full variable domain: GAGVSQSPSNKVTEKGKDVELRCDPISGHTALYWYRQSLGQGLEFLIYFQGNSAPDKSGLPSDRFSAERTGGSVSTLTIQRTQQEDSAVYLCASAVTGYLFFGEGSRLTVL.

A few counts support this clonotype. CDR3 sequence: CATMFNYGNTEAFF. The DNA for the CDR3 is TGTGCCACCATGTTCAATTATGGGAACACTGAAGCTTTCTTT. The chain combines TRBV15 with TRBJ1-1; D unresolved. V lost 7 bases and J lost 1, with 13 bases in between. The V gene's germline CDR1 is LNHNV and CDR2 YYDKDF (reference sequence). The CDR3 consists of 14 residues.

This clonotype was counted many times. V and J are TRBV20-1 and TRBJ2-3, with D unclear. CDR1 is DFQATT and CDR2 is SNEGSKA in the germline V gene (reference sequence). The length of the CDR3 is 15 residues. The V end lost 5 bases, the J end lost 2 bases, and 17 bases lay between the germline ends. The CDR3 nucleotides read TGCAGTGCTGCCGGCAGCGACCTTGCCACAGATACGCAGTATTTT. Translating gives CSAAGSDLATDTQYF.

This clonotype came up many times. V gene TRBV20-1 combines with J gene TRBJ2-3; tentatively, D is TRBD1 or TRBD2 (6 bases each). There are 13 residues in the CDR3. Germline lookup yields CDR1 DFQATT and CDR2 SNEGSKA (reference sequence). The CDR3 nucleotides read TGCAGCGTGGGGGGCTGGGGCATAGATACGCAGTATTTT. Its protein is CSVGGWGIDTQYF.

Comment on this clonotype: Compared with germline, one end of the junction differs, possibly owing to a read error. The J gene is TRBJ2-2, the V gene TRBV7-2; 10 nucleotides match TRBD2. Germline V lookup: CDR1 SGHTA, CDR2 FQGNSA. This CDR3 has 19 amino acids. In DNA form, the CDR3 reads TGTGCCAGCAGTTCGACCTCCTGGGCTAGCGGGAGTAAGGCCGGTGAGCTGTTTTTT. This codes for CASSSTSWASGSKAGELFF.

There are many counts of this clonotype. The rearrangement joins TRBV4-2 to TRBJ1-5, with D perhaps TRBD1 (5 bases). Trimming took 3 bases from V and 0 from J, leaving 9 bases between them. Germline V CDR1 and CDR2: LGHNA, YNFKEQ. CDR3 size: 15 residues. The CDR3 here is CASSQTVSSNQPQHF. The CDR3 region has the DNA TGTGCCAGCAGCCAGACAGTCTCTAGCAATCAGCCCCAGCATTTT.

This clonotype was picked up many times. The rearrangement joins TRBV4-3 to TRBJ1-4, with D uncertain. V was shortened by 4 bases and J by 6 bases, with 18 bases between the two germline ends. CDR3 length equals 16 residues. Germline assignment: CDR1 LGHNA and CDR2 YSLEER. CDR3 in DNA: TGCGCCAGCAGCCGAGAACTGGACCTCGAGTATGAAAAACTGTTTTTT. Its protein product is CASSRELDLEYEKLFF.

In the case of this clonotype: A much larger clonotype is one base distant, so this may be a read error. CDR3 sequence reads: CASKDQPQETQYF. CDR3 DNA sequence: TGTGCCAGCAAGGATCAGCCTCAAGAGACCCAGTACTTC. This sequence joins TRBV6-2 or TRBV6-3 and TRBJ2-5; D is undetermined. The CDR3 loop spans 13 amino acids. Deletions cut 7 bases from V and 2 bases from J, with 11 bases between. Per germline, CDR1 MNHEY and CDR2 SVGEGT.

The chain has TRBV9 and TRBJ2-2; D unclear. Trimming removed 1 base from V and 4 bases from J, with 11 bases in between. This CDR3 is built from 15 residues. CDR1 SGDLS and CDR2 YYNGEE come from the germline V gene. Here the CDR3 DNA reads TGTGCCAGCAGCGTAACTATTTATGGCACCGGGGAGCTGTTTTTT. It is translated as CASSVTIYGTGELFF. The full variable domain, completed using reference TRBV9 and TRBJ2-2, is DSGVTQTPKHLITATGQRVTLRCSPRSGDLSVYWYQQSLDQGLQFLIQYYNGEERAKGNILERFSAQQFPDLHSELNLSSLELGDSALYFCASSVTIYGTGELFFGEGSRLTVL.

This clonotype was detected many times. In nucleotides, the CDR3 is TGTGCCAGCAGTAGCAAAAACAATCGGTGGGCGCAGTATTTT. This codes for CASSSKNNRWAQYF. The chain combines TRBV28 with TRBJ2-3; no reliable D call. This CDR3 is 14 amino acids long. From germline, CDR1 is MDHEN and CDR2 SYDVKM. The germline V and J ends were trimmed by 5 bases and 10 bases, with 19 bases remaining between them.

This clonotype was observed many times. CDR3 sequence reads: CASSLSGTGVNSPLHF. For the CDR3, the DNA is TGCGCCAGCAGCTTGTCCGGGACAGGGGTGAATTCACCCCTCCACTTT. V is TRBV5-1 and J is TRBJ1-6; 10 positions match TRBD1. This CDR3 has 16 amino acids. The V segment lost 1 base and the J segment 7 bases; nucleotides outside the gene matches: 5. Germline CDR1 is SGHRS and CDR2 is YFSETQ. Drawing the rest from reference TRBV5-1 and TRBJ1-6, the complete variable domain is KAGVTQTPRYLIKTRGQQVTLSCSPISGHRSVSWYQQTPGQGLQFLFEYFSETQRNKGNFPGRFSGRQFSNSRSEMNVSTLELGDSALYLCASSLSGTGVNSPLHFGNGTRLTVT.

For this clonotype: This may come from a read error, since a much larger clone is one base off. This chain joins TRBV10-2 and TRBJ2-1; tentative D call: TRBD1 (5 bases). The CDR3 loop spans 14 amino acids. Trimming removed 5 bases from V and 7 bases from J, with 15 bases in between. Per germline, CDR1 WSHSY and CDR2 SAAADI. Written as DNA, the CDR3 is TGCGCCAGCAGTCCCACCCGGGCAGGGAATGAGCAGTTCTTC. Translated: CASSPTRAGNEQFF.

This clonotype was observed at least ten times. V and J are TRBV18 and TRBJ2-3, with D hard to call. The CDR3 length is 13 residues. V dropped 1 base and J dropped 3 bases, with 5 bases sitting between them. CDR1 and CDR2 (germline): KGHSH, LQKENI. The CDR3 bases are TGTGCCAGCTCACCACTTGGGACAGATACGCAGTATTTT. This encodes CASSPLGTDTQYF.

The chain carries TRBV7-6 and TRBJ1-1; unclear D gene. Germline V CDR1 and CDR2: SGHVS, FNYEAQ. CDR3 length equals 14 residues. Trimming took off 5 bases at V and 10 bases at J, with 20 bases between the two ends. CDR3 nucleotides: TGTGCCAGCAGCCAAACAGCGCGGGGTTCCGTAGCTTTCTTT. It specifies CASSQTARGSVAFF.